The present entry profiles one TCR beta chain with its context. This record belongs to a study of blood T cell repertoires in COVID-19. Study information: PBMCs, B-cell-depleted T cells, or T cells were the source of the cDNA or gDNA that made up the material.

Source study methods: By means of reference gene primer amplification, nucleated cell counts were estimated. Using immunoSEQ multiplex PCR, the repertoire was profiled, and TCRdb retains in-frame clones only, with some absent. Clone size and V and J calls were adopted from that table, with D and trimming inferred from the DNA. This table has 120,000 to 150,000 clones, roughly 87% appearing once. This sequence originates from a human donor in a cohort sampled during active COVID-19. Specimen: peripheral blood.

CDR3 sequence (DNA): TGTGCCATCATGACAGGGCCAAAGGGAAATCTCCTCAAAAACATTCAGTACTTC. Its translation: CAIMTGPKGNLLKNIQYF. The chain combines TRBV2 with TRBJ2-4; 7 bases match TRBD1. The J segment lost 3 bases and the V segment lost 10 bases, leaving 21 bases of the junction unmatched. The CDR3 covers 18 residues. CDR1 is SNHLY and CDR2 is FYNNEI in the germline V gene.